This TCR beta chain emerged from a study of Graves' ophthalmopathy and Graves' hyperthyroidism. This clonotype was seen a handful of times. The length of the CDR3 is 12 residues. V lost 0 bases and J lost 13; bases outside the gene matches: 8. Looked up from germline, CDR1 is GTSNPN and CDR2 is SVGIG (reference sequence). Transcripts of RNA were the source for amplifying TCR beta CDR3 regions. The first round was an RT-PCR with HTBI primers, and the second round was a multiplex PCR. TCRdb re-called the multiplex PCR reads with MiXCR, one entry per CDR3 protein. The sample lists hundreds of thousands of distinct CDR3 sequences, 22% occurring once.

The receptor was isolated from a young woman with stable Graves' hyperthyroidism. Some clones in this sample may be carry-over from other donors' samples. The V gene is TRBV30, the J gene TRBJ1-1; 7 bases map to TRBD1. The material sequenced was peripheral blood. CDR3 nucleotides: TGTGCCTGGAGTGTACAGGGGCAGGGTATTTTCTTT. Encoded protein: CAWSVQGQGIFF.